One and the same sample provided the 32 T cell receptor beta chains below, sequenced in a study of blood T cell repertoires in COVID-19. The repertoire was sequenced with immunoSEQ multiplex PCR; TCRdb's copy has only in-frame clones and lacks some. Of approximately 240,000 clones listed, around 84% are singletons. Sequences were obtained from peripheral blood. The receptors shown here come from an older woman who had recovered from COVID-19.

V and J are TRBV24-1 and TRBJ2-4, with a weak D call TRBD2 (6 bases). The germline CDR1 and CDR2 sequences are KGHDR and SFDVKD. The CDR3 consists of 17 residues. Trimming pared 5 bases from V and 0 bases from J, leaving 16 bases between. CDR3 nucleotide sequence: TGTGCCACCAGTGTTAGACTAGGCAGCCCAGCCAAAAACATTCAGTACTTC. This codes for CATSVRLGSPAKNIQYF.

The chain employs TRBV7-8 and TRBJ2-2; 8 nucleotides align to TRBD2. The CDR3 length is 15 residues. Germline V gene data show CDR1 as SGHVS and CDR2 as FQNEAQ. V shed 4 bases and J 7 bases; nucleotides not matched to a gene: 8. The CDR3 here is CASSSWSSGDGELFF. The CDR3 nucleotides read TGTGCCAGCAGCTCATGGAGTAGCGGGGACGGGGAGCTGTTTTTT.

This clone has at least ten counts. The rearrangement joins TRBV6-5 to TRBJ2-7; D unresolved. Germline assignment: CDR1 MNHEY and CDR2 SVGAGI. The CDR3 is 12 residues long. Trimming removed 2 bases from V and 3 bases from J, with 5 bases in between. CDR3 coding DNA: TGTGCCAGCAGTTACGGCCGCTACGAGCAGTACTTC. It is translated as CASSYGRYEQYF.

The genes are TRBV28 and TRBJ1-5; 9 positions agree with TRBD1. From germline, CDR1 is MDHEN and CDR2 SYDVKM. V shed 5 bases, J shed 5 bases, and the junction held 7 bases outside the gene matches. This CDR3 region has 15 residues. The CDR3 bases are TGTGCCAGCAGTGGAGGGACAGGGAGGGATCAGCCCCAGCATTTT. Translation: CASSGGTGRDQPQHF.

This clone was observed a single time. The chain links TRBV3-1 (or the pseudogene TRBV3-2) to TRBJ2-2; 15 nucleotides match TRBD2. The CDR3 sequence is 17 residues long. Germline trimming cut 5 bases from V and 7 bases from J; bases unmatched to any gene: 8. Germline values: CDR1 LGHDT, CDR2 YNNKEL (reference sequence). The CDR3 DNA follows: TGTGCCAGCAGCGAAGGACTAGCGGGGGGGCCCGGCGGGGAGCTGTTTTTT. This codes for CASSEGLAGGPGGELFF.

As to this clone: At the DNA level, this CDR3 is encoded by other sequences in the same sample as well. The CDR3 DNA sequence: TGTGCCTGGGACAGGGGCACTGAAGCTTTCTTT. Its protein product is CAWDRGTEAFF. V usage is TRBV30 and J usage is TRBJ1-1; TRBD1 matches 8 bases. CDR3 size: 11 residues. Per germline, CDR1 GTSNPN and CDR2 SVGIG (reference sequence). After removal of 5 bases from V and 4 bases from J, the junction contained 0 bases not matched to a gene.

Worth noting for this clone: This specimen includes other DNA sequences encoding the same CDR3. The chain is built from TRBV18 and TRBJ1-3, with 7 bases that match TRBD1. The V segment lost 5 bases and the J segment 4 bases; nucleotides outside the gene matches: 8. CDR1 and CDR2 from the germline V gene are KGHSH and LQKENI. The CDR3 runs 15 residues. The CDR3 loop is CASSADRYSGNTIYF. Written as DNA, the CDR3 is TGTGCCAGCTCAGCGGACAGGTATTCCGGAAACACCATATATTTT.

This chain links TRBV10-3 with TRBJ2-7, with TRBD2 matching over 9 bases. V lost 10 bases to trimming and J lost 6 bases; unmatched junction nucleotides: 10. Germline loops: CDR1 ENHRY, CDR2 SYGVKD. The CDR3 spans 13 residues. The CDR3 sequence: CATTGTSLLEQYF. The CDR3 DNA reads as TGTGCCACCACCGGGACTAGCCTGCTCGAGCAGTACTTC.

The V gene is TRBV30, the J gene TRBJ1-5; D remains ambiguous. The germline CDR1 and CDR2 sequences are GTSNPN and SVGIG (reference sequence). V lost 1 base and J lost 0, with 13 bases in between. This CDR3 has 16 residues. Here the CDR3 reads CAWSGGGANSNQPQHF. CDR3 nucleotides: TGTGCCTGGAGTGGTGGAGGCGCCAATAGCAATCAGCCCCAGCATTTT.

This chain joins TRBV11-2 and TRBJ1-1, with 7 bases identical to TRBD1. With V trimmed by 1 base and J by 5 bases, 7 bases remained unmatched. From germline, CDR1 is SGHAT and CDR2 FQNNGV. There are 15 residues in the CDR3. The CDR3 loop is CASSLVAGGLTEAFF. CDR3 nucleotide sequence: TGTGCCAGCAGCTTAGTTGCAGGGGGTCTGACTGAAGCTTTCTTT.

The chain links TRBV6-1 to TRBJ2-1; 10 bases agree with TRBD1. The CDR3 spans 16 residues. The J segment lost 3 bases and the V segment lost 2 bases, leaving 4 bases of the junction unmatched. Germline CDR1 MNHNS, CDR2 SASEGT. DNA for the CDR3: TGTGCCAGCAGTGAACACCGGGACAGGGGCTACAATGAGCAGTTCTTC. Translated: CASSEHRDRGYNEQFF.

The CDR3 protein is CASSQENGRNQPQHF. In DNA form, the CDR3 reads TGTGCCAGCAGCCAAGAAAACGGCAGGAATCAGCCCCAGCATTTT. The chain combines TRBV3-1 (or the pseudogene TRBV3-2) with TRBJ1-5; D is undetermined. Germline V lookup: CDR1 LGHDT, CDR2 YNNKEL (reference sequence). The CDR3 is 15 residues long. V lost 0 bases, J lost 4 bases, and 10 bases lay in between.

This sequence joins TRBV5-1 and TRBJ2-5; the D gene is possibly TRBD1 (6 bases). Trimming took off 2 bases at V and 1 base at J, with 9 bases between the two ends. Looked up from germline, CDR1 is SGHRS and CDR2 is YFSETQ. The CDR3 sequence is 14 residues long. Here the CDR3 reads CASSFMGAQETQYF. The DNA of the CDR3 is TGCGCCAGCAGCTTCATGGGGGCCCAAGAGACCCAGTACTTC.

The V and J genes are TRBV15 and TRBJ2-1; TRBD1 matches at 9 bases. The CDR3 has 17 amino acids. The ends lost 2 bases at V and 0 bases at J; junction bases unmatched: 5. Germline CDR1 is LNHNV and CDR2 is YYDKDF (reference sequence). The CDR3, as DNA: TGTGCCACCAGCAGAACATGGGGACAGGGCTCCTACAATGAGCAGTTCTTC. Protein sequence: CATSRTWGQGSYNEQFF.

This chain links TRBV27 with TRBJ2-5; D remains ambiguous. Germline CDR1 and CDR2: MNHEY and SMNVEV (reference sequence). This CDR3 region has 14 residues. Trimming took off 2 bases at V and 4 bases at J, with 11 bases between the two ends. Written as DNA, the CDR3 is TGTGCCAGCAGTTTAATGAGAACCTCAGAGACCCAGTACTTC. Protein sequence: CASSLMRTSETQYF.

This chain joins TRBV9 and TRBJ2-7; 7 positions match TRBD1. Germline CDR1 is SGDLS and CDR2 is YYNGEE. V shed 2 bases, J shed 2 bases, and the junction held 7 bases outside the gene matches. There are 15 residues in the CDR3. The CDR3 sequence is CASSVQQGPPYEQYF. The CDR3 DNA reads as TGTGCCAGCAGCGTCCAACAGGGGCCCCCCTACGAGCAGTACTTC.

The chain uses TRBV7-3 and TRBJ1-1; TRBD1 agrees at 9 bases. Germline V gene sequence: CDR1 SGHTA, CDR2 FQGTGA. The J segment lost 4 bases and the V segment lost 5 bases, leaving 5 bases of the junction unmatched. The CDR3 is 14 residues long. The CDR3, as DNA: TGTGCCAGCAGCCAACAGGGGGCTTCCACTGAAGCTTTCTTT. It translates to CASSQQGASTEAFF.

There are a few counts of this clone. This chain connects TRBV7-9 to TRBJ1-2, with D uncertain. Trimming removed 0 bases at V and 8 bases at J, with 7 bases between. The CDR3 has 12 amino acids. Germline values: CDR1 SEHNR, CDR2 FQNEAQ (reference sequence). The DNA for the CDR3 is TGTGCCAGCAGCTTAGCCCAGGCGGGCTACACCTTC. It codes for CASSLAQAGYTF.

The chain employs TRBV7-9 and TRBJ2-7; TRBD1 is a possible D gene (6 bases). The CDR3 is 15 residues long. V was clipped by 6 bases and J by 2 bases, with 17 bases between them. CDR1 is SEHNR, CDR2 FQNEAQ, per germline (reference sequence). The CDR3 sequence is CASSTGTRGPYEQYF. The DNA for the CDR3 is TGTGCCAGCAGTACCGGGACACGGGGCCCCTACGAGCAGTACTTC.

As DNA, the CDR3 is TGTGCCAGCTCACCAGGCAGGAACACAGATACGCAGTATTTT. Translating it yields CASSPGRNTDTQYF. This chain connects TRBV18 to TRBJ2-3, with no clear D. Germline assignment: CDR1 KGHSH and CDR2 LQKENI. V was trimmed by 2 bases and J by 2 bases, leaving 8 bases between them. The CDR3 spans 14 residues. The full variable domain, with the rest looked up from reference TRBV18 and TRBJ2-3, is NAGVMQNPRHLVRRRGQEARLRCSPMKGHSHVYWYRQLPEEGLKFMVYLQKENIIDESGMPKERFSAEFPKEGPSILRIQQVVRGDSAAYFCASSPGRNTDTQYFGPGTRLTVL.

This clone occurred a few times. The chain recombines TRBV12-5 with TRBJ1-5; D is unresolved. V lost 2 bases to trimming and J lost 0 bases, with 20 bases between them. The CDR3 sequence is 19 residues long. Germline CDR1 is LGHNT and CDR2 is FRNRAP. The CDR3 reads CASGLSAIMRNYSNQPQHF. The CDR3 nucleotides read TGTGCTAGTGGTTTGTCCGCAATAATGAGGAATTATAGCAATCAGCCCCAGCATTTT.

J is TRBJ2-3 and V is TRBV4-1, with D possibly TRBD2 on 5 matching bases. The CDR3 is made up of 14 amino acids. Per germline, CDR1 MGHRA and CDR2 YSYEKL. The V end was cut by 4 bases, the J end by 5 bases, with 13 bases between. This CDR3 reads CASSLLGFLDTQYF. In DNA, the CDR3 is TGCGCCAGCAGCCTACTAGGGTTTCTAGATACGCAGTATTTT.

The genes are TRBV7-9 and TRBJ2-3; 8 nucleotides align to TRBD2. V was clipped by 7 bases and J by 2 bases; unmatched bases: 5. The length of the CDR3 is 14 residues. CDR1 is SEHNR, CDR2 FQNEAQ, per germline (reference sequence). The CDR3 loop reads CASTRRGDTDTQYF. DNA for the CDR3: TGTGCCAGCACGAGGCGGGGGGACACAGATACGCAGTATTTT.

This clone showed up just a few times. CDR3 bases: TGTGCCAGCAGCGCACCGGGTTGGGGCAACACTGAAGCTTTCTTT. The encoded protein is CASSAPGWGNTEAFF. This chain connects TRBV7-2 to TRBJ1-1, with D tentatively TRBD1 (5 bases). CDR3 size: 15 residues. Trimming took 5 bases from V and 2 from J, leaving 15 bases between them. The V gene's germline CDR1 is SGHTA and CDR2 FQGNSA.

The V call is TRBV7-9, the J call TRBJ2-7; D unclear. V was cut by 1 base and J by 7 bases, with 8 bases left in between. CDR3 length: 12 amino acids. Germline CDR1 reads SEHNR; CDR2 reads FQNEAQ (reference sequence). The CDR3 spells CASSLVTGEQYF. CDR3 sequence (DNA): TGTGCCAGCAGCTTAGTAACCGGTGAGCAGTACTTC.

This sequence joins TRBV14 and TRBJ2-5, with D hard to call. This CDR3 is built from 14 residues. Per germline, CDR1 SGHDN and CDR2 FVKESK. V was cut by 0 bases and J by 5 bases, with 10 bases left in between. The CDR3 loop reads CASSQDPLSETQYF. The CDR3 DNA follows: TGTGCCAGCAGCCAAGATCCCCTAAGTGAGACCCAGTACTTC. Using reference TRBV14 and TRBJ2-5 for the parts outside the CDR3, the full variable domain is EAGVTQFPSHSVIEKGQTVTLRCDPISGHDNLYWYRRVMGKEIKFLLHFVKESKQDESGMPNNRFLAERTGGTYSTLKVQPAELEDSGVYFCASSQDPLSETQYFGPGTRLLVL.

The chain combines TRBV10-3 with TRBJ2-7; 7 bases are shared with TRBD1. With V trimmed by 2 bases and J by 7 bases, 8 bases remained unmatched. This CDR3 spans 14 amino acids. Germline CDR1 ENHRY, CDR2 SYGVKD. This CDR3 reads CAISEDRVLMEQYF. DNA for the CDR3: TGTGCCATCAGTGAGGACAGGGTGTTAATGGAGCAGTACTTC.

This rearrangement joins TRBV10-3 to TRBJ2-1, with 10 bases matching TRBD2. Germline V gene sequence: CDR1 ENHRY, CDR2 SYGVKD. J gave up 7 bases and V 3 bases, and 6 bases lay outside the gene matches. The CDR3 spans 15 residues. CDR3 protein: CAISDPAGGRNEQFF. In DNA, the CDR3 is TGTGCCATCAGTGACCCAGCGGGGGGGCGGAATGAGCAGTTCTTC.

The V gene is TRBV18, the J gene TRBJ2-2, with a tentative D call TRBD1 (5 bases). Germline V gene sequence: CDR1 KGHSH, CDR2 LQKENI. V lost 1 base and J 3 bases, leaving 12 bases between the germline ends. The CDR3 totals 16 residues. This CDR3 reads CASSPLSGYDTGELFF. CDR3 DNA: TGTGCCAGCTCACCACTTTCAGGGTACGACACCGGGGAGCTGTTTTTT. The entire variable domain, with the rest obtained from reference TRBV18 and TRBJ2-2, is as follows: NAGVMQNPRHLVRRRGQEARLRCSPMKGHSHVYWYRQLPEEGLKFMVYLQKENIIDESGMPKERFSAEFPKEGPSILRIQQVVRGDSAAYFCASSPLSGYDTGELFFGEGSRLTVL.

The gene calls are TRBV9 and TRBJ2-5, with TRBD1 as a possible D gene (6 bases). V was cut by 3 bases and J by 2 bases, with 11 bases left in between. The CDR3 spans 14 residues. Germline V gives CDR1 SGDLS, CDR2 YYNGEE. Written as DNA, the CDR3 is TGTGCCAGCAGCGGACGGACAGATCAAGAGACCCAGTACTTC. This sequence encodes CASSGRTDQETQYF. Filled out from reference TRBV9 and TRBJ2-5, the complete variable domain reads DSGVTQTPKHLITATGQRVTLRCSPRSGDLSVYWYQQSLDQGLQFLIQYYNGEERAKGNILERFSAQQFPDLHSELNLSSLELGDSALYFCASSGRTDQETQYFGPGTRLLVL.

The chain is built from TRBV21-1 and TRBJ1-6. TRBV21-1 is tagged as a pseudogene. CDR3 length equals 13 residues. CDR3 protein: CASHDGVGSPLHF. Written as DNA, the CDR3 is TGTGCCAGCCACGACGGGGTTGGATCACCCCTCCACTTT.

The chain is built from TRBV23-1 and TRBJ1-3; a possible D gene is TRBD1 (5 bases). TRBV23-1 is an ORF, and what it does is uncertain. V was shortened by 6 bases and J by 2 bases, with 14 bases between the two germline ends. The CDR3 runs to 15 residues. In nucleotides, the CDR3 is TGCGCCAGCAGGTATCCAGGGTTCCCTGGAAACACCATATATTTT. Its translation: CASRYPGFPGNTIYF.